This record covers a single T cell receptor (beta chain). Germline V lookup: CDR1 MDHEN, CDR2 SYDVKM. This CDR3 has 15 amino acids. The V end was cut by 5 bases, the J end by 0 bases, with 11 bases between. The sample originates from a study of control samples from healthy donors and cancer patients. Clones were read by immunoSEQ multiplex PCR, and TCRdb kept only the in-frame ones, dropping some. The sample contains over 100,000 clones, 92% of which appear only once. J is TRBJ1-3 and V is TRBV28; a weak D match, TRBD1 (5 bases). The sequence was collected from a woman aged 45-65 years in good health. The source material was blood. In DNA, the CDR3 is TGTGCCAGCAGTGCCGGGACTCTCTCTGGAAACACCATATATTTT. It is translated as CASSAGTLSGNTIYF.